Listed below are T cell receptor beta chains from one sample, sequenced in a study of a mutant IDH1 vaccine in newly diagnosed glioma. The protocol was immunoSEQ multiplex PCR, while the TCRdb copy is restricted to in-frame clones and leaves out a portion. The profile shows 50,000 to 65,000 clones, approximately 80% of them singletons. Sequences were derived from PBMCs, sampled from a glioma patient treated with radiotherapy, temozolomide or both. All receptors derive from a man aged 18 to 35 with glioma. The CDR3 runs from the conserved cysteine through the conserved F or W. A D gene is named only where the DNA matches it firmly. Clone size is given for some rows only: seen once, a few or many times, or a class if the clone is expanded.

v_gene: TRBV11-2
j_gene: TRBJ1-1
d_gene: -
abundance: -
CDR3aa: CASSLATGTGPEAFF
CDR3nt: TGTGCCAGCAGCTTAGCAACCGGGACCGGACCTGAAGCTTTCTTT

v_gene: TRBV18
j_gene: TRBJ1-1
d_gene: -
abundance: -
CDR3aa: CASSPTPTGQGTEAFF
CDR3nt: TGTGCCAGCTCACCAACCCCGACAGGCCAAGGCACTGAAGCTTTCTTT

v_gene: TRBV7-9
j_gene: TRBJ1-1
d_gene: -
abundance: -
CDR3aa: CASSFQGTNTEAFF
CDR3nt: TGTGCCAGCAGCTTTCAGGGTACGAACACTGAAGCTTTCTTT

v_gene: TRBV29-1
j_gene: TRBJ2-1
d_gene: TRBD1
abundance: -
CDR3aa: CSVEGQANNEQFF
CDR3nt: TGCAGCGTTGAGGGACAGGCTAACAATGAGCAGTTCTTC

v_gene: TRBV6-5
j_gene: TRBJ1-2
d_gene: TRBD1
abundance: -
CDR3aa: CASSPDREDYGYTF
CDR3nt: TGTGCCAGCAGTCCCGACAGGGAAGACTATGGCTACACCTTC

v_gene: TRBV29-1
j_gene: TRBJ1-2
d_gene: TRBD1
abundance: -
CDR3aa: CSVEERQGNYGYTF
CDR3nt: TGCAGCGTTGAAGAGAGACAGGGGAATTATGGCTACACCTTC

v_gene: TRBV7-9
j_gene: TRBJ1-1
d_gene: -
abundance: few
CDR3aa: CASSQNTEAFF
CDR3nt: TGTGCCAGCAGCCAGAACACTGAAGCTTTCTTT

v_gene: TRBV4-2
j_gene: TRBJ1-1
d_gene: -
abundance: -
CDR3aa: CASTADSVGTEAFF
CDR3nt: TGTGCCAGCACCGCAGACAGTGTCGGCACTGAAGCTTTCTTT

v_gene: TRBV6-5
j_gene: TRBJ1-2
d_gene: -
abundance: -
CDR3aa: CASSYREGANYGYTF
CDR3nt: TGTGCCAGCAGTTACAGGGAAGGGGCTAACTATGGCTACACCTTC

v_gene: TRBV28
j_gene: TRBJ2-7
d_gene: -
abundance: -
CDR3aa: CASSLGGFEQYF
CDR3nt: TGTGCCAGCAGTTTAGGTGGATTTGAGCAGTACTTC

v_gene: TRBV27
j_gene: TRBJ2-3
d_gene: -
abundance: -
CDR3aa: CASSLSSTDTQYF
CDR3nt: TGTGCCAGCAGTTTATCGTCGACAGATACGCAGTATTTT

v_gene: TRBV30
j_gene: TRBJ2-7
d_gene: -
abundance: once
CDR3aa: CAWSVLPYEQYF
CDR3nt: TGTGCCTGGAGTGTACTTCCCTACGAGCAGTACTTC

v_gene: TRBV27
j_gene: TRBJ2-7
d_gene: -
abundance: -
CDR3aa: CASSLWAGETYEQYF
CDR3nt: TGTGCCAGCAGTTTATGGGCTGGGGAGACCTACGAGCAGTACTTC

v_gene: TRBV6-5
j_gene: TRBJ2-2
d_gene: TRBD1
abundance: -
CDR3aa: CASSPGTGLTGELFF
CDR3nt: TGTGCCAGCAGTCCCGGGACAGGGTTGACCGGGGAGCTGTTTTTT

v_gene: TRBV5-1
j_gene: TRBJ1-1
d_gene: -
abundance: -
CDR3aa: CASSPARSTEAFF
CDR3nt: TGCGCCAGCAGCCCGGCTCGGAGCACTGAAGCTTTCTTT

v_gene: TRBV30
j_gene: TRBJ1-5
d_gene: -
abundance: -
CDR3aa: CAWSGGLNQPQHF
CDR3nt: TGTGCCTGGAGTGGAGGGCTCAATCAGCCCCAGCATTTT

v_gene: TRBV7-6
j_gene: TRBJ2-3
d_gene: -
abundance: few
CDR3aa: CASSLAGGITNSDTQYF
CDR3nt: TGTGCCAGCAGCTTAGCGGGTGGGATCACAAATTCAGATACGCAGTATTTT

v_gene: TRBV5-4
j_gene: TRBJ2-7
d_gene: TRBD1
abundance: -
CDR3aa: CASSSGQGVAGQYF
CDR3nt: TGTGCCAGCAGCTCAGGACAGGGGGTCGCCGGGCAGTACTTC

v_gene: TRBV27
j_gene: TRBJ1-2
d_gene: -
abundance: -
CDR3aa: CASSLDRSNYGYTF
CDR3nt: TGTGCCAGCAGTTTAGACAGGTCTAACTATGGCTACACCTTC

v_gene: TRBV6-4
j_gene: TRBJ1-2
d_gene: -
abundance: -
CDR3aa: CASSYSGDGGYTF
CDR3nt: TGTGCCAGCAGTTACTCAGGGGACGGAGGCTACACCTTC

v_gene: TRBV6-4
j_gene: TRBJ1-2
d_gene: -
abundance: once
CDR3aa: CASSEGRNYGYTF
CDR3nt: TGTGCCAGCAGTGAGGGCAGAAACTATGGCTACACCTTC

v_gene: TRBV5-6
j_gene: TRBJ2-7
d_gene: -
abundance: -
CDR3aa: CASSLRAALAPQYF
CDR3nt: TGTGCCAGCAGCTTGAGGGCGGCCCTAGCCCCGCAGTACTTC

v_gene: TRBV2
j_gene: TRBJ1-2
d_gene: -
abundance: few
CDR3aa: CASSVYSYGYTF
CDR3nt: TGTGCCAGCAGTGTCTACAGCTATGGCTACACCTTC

v_gene: TRBV19
j_gene: TRBJ2-2
d_gene: TRBD2
abundance: -
CDR3aa: CASTLGGRGTGELFF
CDR3nt: TGTGCCAGTACCCTGGGAGGGAGGGGTACCGGGGAGCTGTTTTTT

v_gene: TRBV2
j_gene: TRBJ1-2
d_gene: -
abundance: -
CDR3aa: CARPRGYGYTF
CDR3nt: TGTGCCAGGCCTAGGGGGTATGGCTACACCTTC

v_gene: TRBV7-9
j_gene: TRBJ1-1
d_gene: -
abundance: -
CDR3aa: CASSFPRTEAFF
CDR3nt: TGTGCCAGCAGCTTCCCTCGAACTGAAGCTTTCTTT

v_gene: TRBV5-1
j_gene: TRBJ2-2
d_gene: -
abundance: -
CDR3aa: CASSLETPYYTGGLFF
CDR3nt: TGCGCCAGCAGCTTGGAGACTCCTTACTACACCGGGGGGCTGTTTTTT

v_gene: TRBV28
j_gene: TRBJ1-5
d_gene: TRBD1
abundance: few
CDR3aa: CASSFAGTGNQPQHF
CDR3nt: TGTGCCAGCAGTTTCGCCGGGACAGGGAATCAGCCCCAGCATTTT

v_gene: TRBV4-1
j_gene: TRBJ1-2
d_gene: -
abundance: -
CDR3aa: CASSQDKGMIGGYTF
CDR3nt: TGCGCCAGCAGCCAAGACAAGGGAATGATTGGTGGCTACACCTTC

v_gene: TRBV30
j_gene: TRBJ1-2
d_gene: TRBD1
abundance: -
CDR3aa: CAWRGTGVLGYTF
CDR3nt: TGTGCCTGGAGGGGGACAGGGGTCTTAGGCTACACCTTC

v_gene: TRBV20-1
j_gene: TRBJ1-1
d_gene: -
abundance: few
CDR3aa: CSATDTEAFF
CDR3nt: TGCAGTGCTACGGACACTGAAGCTTTCTTT

v_gene: TRBV25-1
j_gene: TRBJ2-1
d_gene: TRBD2
abundance: -
CDR3aa: CASRGLAGSSYNEQFF
CDR3nt: TGTGCCAGCAGGGGACTAGCGGGAAGCTCCTACAATGAGCAGTTCTTC

v_gene: TRBV5-1
j_gene: TRBJ2-7
d_gene: -
abundance: -
CDR3aa: CASSLVGGKGDSSYEQYF
CDR3nt: TGCGCCAGCAGCTTGGTGGGGGGTAAGGGAGACAGCTCCTACGAGCAGTACTTC

v_gene: TRBV6-5
j_gene: TRBJ2-7
d_gene: -
abundance: medium-sized
CDR3aa: CASSYSGGSYEQYF
CDR3nt: TGTGCCAGCAGTTACTCGGGGGGTTCCTACGAGCAGTACTTC

v_gene: TRBV6-1
j_gene: TRBJ1-3
d_gene: -
abundance: -
CDR3aa: CASSEKGAGNTIYF
CDR3nt: TGTGCCAGCAGTGAAAAGGGCGCGGGGAACACCATATATTTT

v_gene: TRBV5-6
j_gene: TRBJ1-2
d_gene: -
abundance: -
CDR3aa: CASSLNARERYTF
CDR3nt: TGTGCCAGCAGCTTGAACGCGAGAGAGCGCTACACCTTC

v_gene: TRBV7-9
j_gene: TRBJ2-3
d_gene: TRBD1
abundance: -
CDR3aa: CASSSSGTGITDTQYF
CDR3nt: TGTGCCAGCAGCTCATCCGGGACAGGGATCACAGATACGCAGTATTTT

v_gene: TRBV5-1
j_gene: TRBJ1-4
d_gene: -
abundance: -
CDR3aa: CASSLEAGSNEKLFF
CDR3nt: TGCGCCAGCAGCCTGGAAGCAGGGTCCAATGAAAAACTGTTTTTT

v_gene: TRBV7-2
j_gene: TRBJ2-1
d_gene: -
abundance: -
CDR3aa: CASSLGEFPYNEQFF
CDR3nt: TGTGCCAGCAGCTTGGGGGAGTTCCCCTACAATGAGCAGTTCTTC

v_gene: TRBV5-4
j_gene: TRBJ1-1
d_gene: -
abundance: -
CDR3aa: CASSRGLSLMNTEAFF
CDR3nt: TGTGCCAGCAGCCGAGGACTTTCCCTGATGAACACTGAAGCTTTCTTT

v_gene: TRBV29-1
j_gene: TRBJ2-5
d_gene: -
abundance: -
CDR3aa: CSVGGRGQTNPQETQYF
CDR3nt: TGCAGCGTTGGAGGGCGGGGACAAACGAACCCCCAAGAGACCCAGTACTTC

v_gene: TRBV25-1
j_gene: TRBJ1-2
d_gene: -
abundance: -
CDR3aa: CASSASRVGGYTF
CDR3nt: TGTGCCAGCAGCGCGAGCAGGGTAGGGGGCTACACCTTC

v_gene: TRBV4-1
j_gene: TRBJ1-5
d_gene: -
abundance: -
CDR3aa: CASSRPGSNQPQHF
CDR3nt: TGCGCCAGCAGCCGACCAGGTAGCAATCAGCCCCAGCATTTT

v_gene: TRBV5-4
j_gene: TRBJ2-5
d_gene: TRBD2
abundance: -
CDR3aa: CASSFMSAGGAGETQYF
CDR3nt: TGTGCCAGCAGCTTCATGTCTGCGGGGGGGGCGGGAGAGACCCAGTACTTC

v_gene: TRBV15
j_gene: TRBJ1-5
d_gene: -
abundance: -
CDR3aa: CAFLTGVHQPQHF
CDR3nt: TGTGCCTTCCTTACGGGGGTTCATCAGCCCCAGCATTTT

v_gene: TRBV21-1
j_gene: TRBJ1-5
d_gene: -
abundance: -
CDR3aa: CASSKRGAWSQPQHF
CDR3nt: TGTGCCAGCAGCAAAAGGGGGGCGTGGAGTCAGCCCCAGCATTTT

v_gene: TRBV2
j_gene: TRBJ2-7
d_gene: -
abundance: once
CDR3aa: CASSQDFYEQYF
CDR3nt: TGTGCCAGCAGTCAGGACTTCTACGAGCAGTACTTC

v_gene: TRBV7-9
j_gene: TRBJ2-1
d_gene: -
abundance: -
CDR3aa: CASSPSRGIARSEQFF
CDR3nt: TGTGCCAGCAGCCCCTCGAGGGGGATAGCTCGTAGTGAGCAGTTCTTC

v_gene: TRBV6-1
j_gene: TRBJ1-1
d_gene: -
abundance: -
CDR3aa: CASSEVWGLTEAFF
CDR3nt: TGTGCCAGCAGTGAAGTATGGGGGCTCACTGAAGCTTTCTTT

v_gene: TRBV27
j_gene: TRBJ2-5
d_gene: TRBD1
abundance: once
CDR3aa: CASSRPGQQETQYF
CDR3nt: TGTGCCAGCAGTCGACCGGGACAGCAAGAGACCCAGTACTTC

v_gene: TRBV5-4
j_gene: TRBJ1-1
d_gene: -
abundance: -
CDR3aa: CASSLGGGPEAFF
CDR3nt: TGTGCCAGCAGCTTAGGGGGGGGTCCTGAAGCTTTCTTT

v_gene: TRBV6-5
j_gene: TRBJ2-5
d_gene: -
abundance: -
CDR3aa: CASSYSGGGAKTQYF
CDR3nt: TGTGCCAGCAGTTACTCGGGAGGGGGGGCGAAGACCCAGTACTTC

v_gene: TRBV7-9
j_gene: TRBJ2-1
d_gene: -
abundance: few
CDR3aa: CASSSGWSSYNEQFF
CDR3nt: TGTGCCAGCAGCTCCGGATGGAGCTCCTACAATGAGCAGTTCTTC